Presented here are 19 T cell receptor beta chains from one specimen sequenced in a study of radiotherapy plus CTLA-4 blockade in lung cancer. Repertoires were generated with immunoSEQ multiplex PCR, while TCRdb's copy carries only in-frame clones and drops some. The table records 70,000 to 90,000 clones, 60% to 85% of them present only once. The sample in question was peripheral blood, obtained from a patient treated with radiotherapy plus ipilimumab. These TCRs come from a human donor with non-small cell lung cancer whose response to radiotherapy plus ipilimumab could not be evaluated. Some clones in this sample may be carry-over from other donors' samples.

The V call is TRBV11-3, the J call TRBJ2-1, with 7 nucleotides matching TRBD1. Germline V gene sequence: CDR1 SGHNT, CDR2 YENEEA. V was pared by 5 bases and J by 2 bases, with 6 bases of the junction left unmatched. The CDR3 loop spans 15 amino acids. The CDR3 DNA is TGTGCCAGCAGCACCCGACAGGGCCCCTACAATGAGCAGTTCTTC. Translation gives CASSTRQGPYNEQFF.

The CDR3 DNA reads as TGTGCCAGCACTTCCGACAGGGCTACTGAAGCTTTCTTT. Protein sequence: CASTSDRATEAFF. V usage is TRBV6-5 and J usage is TRBJ1-1; 7 bases align to TRBD1. The germline gives CDR1 MNHEY, CDR2 SVGAGI. There are 13 residues in the CDR3. With V trimmed by 7 bases and J by 5 bases, 7 bases remained unmatched.

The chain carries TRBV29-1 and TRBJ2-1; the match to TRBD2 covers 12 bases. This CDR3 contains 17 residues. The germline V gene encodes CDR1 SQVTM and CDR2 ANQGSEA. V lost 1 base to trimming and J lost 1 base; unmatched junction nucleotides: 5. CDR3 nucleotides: TGCAGCGTTGAAGGGCTAGCGGGGGGGAATTCCTACAATGAGCAGTTCTTC. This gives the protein CSVEGLAGGNSYNEQFF.

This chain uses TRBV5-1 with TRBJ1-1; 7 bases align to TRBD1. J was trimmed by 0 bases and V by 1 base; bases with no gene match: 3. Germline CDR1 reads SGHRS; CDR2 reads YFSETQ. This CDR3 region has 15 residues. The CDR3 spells CASSLWDSLNTEAFF. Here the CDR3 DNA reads TGCGCCAGCAGCTTGTGGGACAGCCTGAACACTGAAGCTTTCTTT.

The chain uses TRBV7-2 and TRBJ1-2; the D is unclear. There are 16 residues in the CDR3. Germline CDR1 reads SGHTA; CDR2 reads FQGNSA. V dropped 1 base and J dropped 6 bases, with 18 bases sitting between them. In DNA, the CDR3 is TGTGCCAGCAGCTTAGTTTCCTCTATTAGTATCGATGGCTACACCTTC. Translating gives CASSLVSSISIDGYTF.

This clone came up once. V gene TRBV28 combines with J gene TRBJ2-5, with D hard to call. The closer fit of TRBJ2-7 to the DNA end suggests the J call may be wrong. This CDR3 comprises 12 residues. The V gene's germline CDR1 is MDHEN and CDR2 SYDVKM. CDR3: CASSFPSYEQYF. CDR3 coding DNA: TGTGCCAGCAGTTTCCCTTCCTACGAGCAGTACTTC.

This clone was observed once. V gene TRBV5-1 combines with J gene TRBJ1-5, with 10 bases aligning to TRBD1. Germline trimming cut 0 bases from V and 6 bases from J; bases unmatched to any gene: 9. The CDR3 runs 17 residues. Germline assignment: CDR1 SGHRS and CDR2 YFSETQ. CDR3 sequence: CASSLGTGTGVGQPQHF. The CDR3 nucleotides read TGCGCCAGCAGCTTGGGAACCGGGACAGGGGTTGGTCAGCCCCAGCATTTT.

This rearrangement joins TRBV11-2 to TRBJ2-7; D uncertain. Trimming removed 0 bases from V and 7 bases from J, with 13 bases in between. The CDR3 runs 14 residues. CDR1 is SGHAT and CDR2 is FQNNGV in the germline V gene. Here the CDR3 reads CASSLDLWVGEQYF. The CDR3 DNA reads TGTGCCAGCAGCTTAGATCTGTGGGTCGGGGAGCAGTACTTC.

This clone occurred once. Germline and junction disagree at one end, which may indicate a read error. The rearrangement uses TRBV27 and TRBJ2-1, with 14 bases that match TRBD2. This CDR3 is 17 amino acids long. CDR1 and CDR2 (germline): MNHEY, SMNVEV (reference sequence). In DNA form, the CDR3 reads TGTGCCAGCAGTTTATCGGGGACTAGCGGGGGACCGGGAGGAGGCCTCTTC. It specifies CASSLSGTSGGPGGGLF.

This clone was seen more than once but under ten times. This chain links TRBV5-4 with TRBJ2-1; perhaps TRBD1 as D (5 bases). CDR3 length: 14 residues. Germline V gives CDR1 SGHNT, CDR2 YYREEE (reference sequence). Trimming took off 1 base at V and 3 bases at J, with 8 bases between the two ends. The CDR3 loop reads CASSLQGYYNEQFF. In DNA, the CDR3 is TGTGCCAGCAGCTTGCAGGGATACTACAATGAGCAGTTCTTC.

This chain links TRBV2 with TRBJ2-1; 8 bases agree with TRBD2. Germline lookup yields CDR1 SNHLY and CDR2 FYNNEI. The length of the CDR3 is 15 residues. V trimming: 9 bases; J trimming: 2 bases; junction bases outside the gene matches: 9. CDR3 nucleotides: TGTGCCAGTTCCTCGTTGGGACTAGCCTACAATGAGCAGTTCTTC. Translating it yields CASSSLGLAYNEQFF. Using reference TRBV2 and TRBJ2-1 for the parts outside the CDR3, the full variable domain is EPEVTQTPSHQVTQMGQEVILRCVPISNHLYFYWYRQILGQKVEFLVSFYNNEISEKSEIFDDQFSVERPDGSNFTLKIRSTKLEDSAMYFCASSSLGLAYNEQFFGPGTRLTVL.

CDR3 DNA sequence: TGTGCCAGCAGATACTCCGGGACATCAGGGAATTCACCCCTCCACTTT. Protein: CASRYSGTSGNSPLHF. This rearrangement joins TRBV7-6 to TRBJ1-6, with D possibly being TRBD1 (6 bases). The CDR3 sequence is 16 residues long. CDR1 and CDR2 from the germline V gene are SGHVS and FNYEAQ. V was trimmed by 6 bases and J by 7 bases, leaving 19 bases between them.

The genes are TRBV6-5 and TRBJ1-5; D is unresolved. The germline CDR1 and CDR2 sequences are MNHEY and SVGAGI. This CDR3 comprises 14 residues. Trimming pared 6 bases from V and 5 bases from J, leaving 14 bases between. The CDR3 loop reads CASSRQMGDQPQHF. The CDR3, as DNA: TGTGCCAGCAGCCGCCAGATGGGCGATCAGCCCCAGCATTTT.

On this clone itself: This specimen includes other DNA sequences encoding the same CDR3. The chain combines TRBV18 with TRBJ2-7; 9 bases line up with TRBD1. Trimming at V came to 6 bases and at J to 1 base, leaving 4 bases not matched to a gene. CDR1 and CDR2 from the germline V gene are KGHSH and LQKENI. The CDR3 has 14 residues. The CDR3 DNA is TGTGCCAGCTCCCCGGGGACAGGGTCCTACGAGCAGTACTTC. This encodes CASSPGTGSYEQYF.

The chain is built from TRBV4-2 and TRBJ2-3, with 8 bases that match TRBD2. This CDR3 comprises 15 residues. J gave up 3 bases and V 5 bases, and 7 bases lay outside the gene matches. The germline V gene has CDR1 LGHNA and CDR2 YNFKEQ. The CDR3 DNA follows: TGTGCCAGCAGCGCCCGGGGGGGCCCGACAGATACGCAGTATTTT. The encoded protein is CASSARGGPTDTQYF.

The DNA for the CDR3 is TGCGCCAGCAGGGCGGGACACACCGGGGAGCTGTTTTTT. Amino acids: CASRAGHTGELFF. The chain combines TRBV5-1 with TRBJ2-2; tentative D call: TRBD2 (6 bases). Between the trimmed V and J ends, which lost 5 bases and 3 bases, there was a span of 8 bases. The CDR3 has 13 amino acids. The germline CDR1 and CDR2 sequences are SGHRS and YFSETQ.

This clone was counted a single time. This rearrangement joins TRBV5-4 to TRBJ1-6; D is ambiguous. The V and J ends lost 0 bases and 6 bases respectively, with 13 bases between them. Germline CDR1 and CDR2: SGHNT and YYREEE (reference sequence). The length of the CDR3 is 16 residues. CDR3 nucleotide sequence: TGTGCCAGCAGCTTGGAAGGTGGAGTTGGTAATTCACCCCTCCACTTT. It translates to CASSLEGGVGNSPLHF.

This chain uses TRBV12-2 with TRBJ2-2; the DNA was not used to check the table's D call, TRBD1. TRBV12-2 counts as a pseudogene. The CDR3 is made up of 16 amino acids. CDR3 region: CASRFPGTANTGELFF. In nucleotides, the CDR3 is TGTGCAAGTCGCTTCCCCGGGACAGCGAACACCGGGGAGCTGTTTTTT.

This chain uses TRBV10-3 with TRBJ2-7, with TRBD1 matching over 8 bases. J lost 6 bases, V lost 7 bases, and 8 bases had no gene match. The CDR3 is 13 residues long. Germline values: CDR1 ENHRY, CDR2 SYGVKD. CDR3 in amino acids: CAITPDREAEQYF. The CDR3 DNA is TGTGCCATCACCCCGGACAGGGAGGCCGAGCAGTACTTC.